One and the same sample provided the 25 T cell receptor beta chains below, sequenced in a study of cytomegalovirus exposure and HLA in healthy donors. Primers for the PCR totalled 60 Vbeta and 13 Jbeta. Assay: immunoSEQ multiplex PCR; the TCRdb copy retains only in-frame clones and omits some. The data contain roughly 200,000 clones, about 83% of them seen just once; the ten biggest clones take up approximately 2.6%. What was sequenced was PBMCs. Every receptor here comes from a female donor in good health and CMV-seronegative.

The CDR3 nucleotides read TGTGCCAGCAGTTTAGGTGACAGGGGTTTTGCAGATACGCAGTATTTT. The encoded protein is CASSLGDRGFADTQYF. The V call is TRBV27, the J call TRBJ2-3; 8 bases fit TRBD1. This CDR3 comprises 16 residues. Germline lookup yields CDR1 MNHEY and CDR2 SMNVEV (reference sequence). V shed 2 bases and J 4 bases; nucleotides not matched to a gene: 8.

This clone was observed a single time. The chain couples TRBV29-1 to TRBJ2-7; 10 bases fit TRBD1. The V gene end was trimmed by 2 bases and the J gene end by 4 bases; junction bases not matched to a gene: 5. The CDR3 has 14 amino acids. Germline V gives CDR1 SQVTM, CDR2 ANQGSEA. CDR3 loop: CSVEIRTGGYEQYF. The CDR3 bases are TGCAGCGTTGAAATAAGGACAGGGGGGTACGAGCAGTACTTC.

This chain links TRBV19 with TRBJ1-4; the match to TRBD1 covers 10 bases. Germline CDR1 LNHDA, CDR2 SQIVND (reference sequence). This CDR3 spans 18 amino acids. With 6 bases clipped from V and 7 bases from J, the junction kept 17 bases outside the gene matches. This CDR3 reads CASSLNIISGTGAEKLFF. CDR3 bases: TGTGCCAGTAGCCTTAACATCATTTCCGGGACAGGGGCTGAAAAACTGTTTTTT.

This chain links TRBV6-1 with TRBJ1-2; D is uncertain. CDR3 size: 15 residues. Germline V CDR1 and CDR2: MNHNS, SASEGT. The V end lost 2 bases, the J end lost 1 base, and 11 bases lay between the germline ends. For the CDR3, the DNA is TGTGCCAGCAGTGAAAACCAGTACGTTAACTATGGCTACACCTTC. Protein sequence: CASSENQYVNYGYTF.

The chain joins TRBV19 to TRBJ1-5, with TRBD1 matching over 7 bases. The CDR3 contains 16 residues. V lost 5 bases to trimming and J lost 2 bases; unmatched junction nucleotides: 9. CDR1 is LNHDA, CDR2 SQIVND, per germline (reference sequence). In DNA, the CDR3 is TGTGCCAGTAGTCTACAGGGGCGGTCGGGCAATCAGCCCCAGCATTTT. It translates to CASSLQGRSGNQPQHF.

This clone was observed a single time. V is TRBV9 and J is TRBJ2-1, with TRBD2 matching 10 bases. The CDR3 is 16 amino acids. The J segment lost 4 bases and the V segment lost 4 bases, leaving 8 bases of the junction unmatched. Germline CDR1 is SGDLS and CDR2 is YYNGEE. The CDR3 is CASSLGIAGGYNEQFF. The DNA for the CDR3 is TGTGCCAGCAGCCTTGGGATAGCGGGAGGATACAATGAGCAGTTCTTC.

The V gene is TRBV5-1, the J gene TRBJ1-1, with TRBD1 matching over 12 bases. The V gene end was trimmed by 4 bases and the J gene end by 1 base; junction bases not matched to a gene: 8. Germline assignment: CDR1 SGHRS and CDR2 YFSETQ. The CDR3 runs to 17 residues. The CDR3 nucleotides are TGCGCCAGCAGCCCGCCGGGACAGGGGGCCTCGAACACTGAAGCTTTCTTT. Translated: CASSPPGQGASNTEAFF.

This clone was seen just once. The chain recombines TRBV29-1 with TRBJ2-7; D possibly corresponds to TRBD1 (5 bases). The V gene's germline CDR1 is SQVTM and CDR2 ANQGSEA. The CDR3 is 11 residues long. The V end lost 3 bases, the J end lost 3 bases, and 6 bases lay between the germline ends. CDR3: CSVDDSYEQYF. CDR3 bases: TGCAGCGTTGATGACAGCTACGAGCAGTACTTC.

The chain combines TRBV19 with TRBJ1-5; D is unresolved. Trimming shortened V by 5 bases and J by 1 base, and 12 bases separated the two germline ends. CDR1 and CDR2 from the germline V gene are LNHDA and SQIVND (reference sequence). The CDR3 runs to 15 residues. DNA for the CDR3: TGTGCCAGTAGTTTGGAGGGTCGGAGCAATCAGCCCCAGCATTTT. Its translation is CASSLEGRSNQPQHF.

V gene TRBV14 combines with J gene TRBJ2-2, with D tentatively TRBD2 (5 bases). V lost 1 base and J 3 bases, leaving 15 bases between the germline ends. This CDR3 has 17 amino acids. Looked up from germline, CDR1 is SGHDN and CDR2 is FVKESK. The CDR3 sequence is CASSQVPGAGDTGELFF. In DNA, the CDR3 is TGTGCCAGCAGCCAAGTCCCCGGAGCCGGGGACACCGGGGAGCTGTTTTTT.

This clone was seen once. The V and J genes are TRBV7-2 and TRBJ1-2; tentative D call: TRBD1 (5 bases). Germline-derived CDR1 and CDR2 are SGHTA and FQGNSA. The CDR3 is made up of 17 amino acids. The V end lost 2 bases, the J end lost 4 bases, and 20 bases lay between the germline ends. CDR3 coding DNA: TGTGCCAGCAGCTTATTCCCCCAGGGTTTCTCCTCCTATGGCTACACCTTC. This encodes CASSLFPQGFSSYGYTF.

V and J are TRBV4-1 and TRBJ2-7, with TRBD1 as a possible D gene (6 bases). Germline V gives CDR1 MGHRA, CDR2 YSYEKL. This CDR3 comprises 14 residues. Trimming pared 0 bases from V and 2 bases from J, leaving 8 bases between. The CDR3 reads CASSQDRGPYEQYF. The CDR3 DNA is TGCGCCAGCAGCCAAGACAGGGGACCCTACGAGCAGTACTTC.

CDR3 DNA sequence: TGTGCCAGCTCACCGGGACTAGCGGAGCCCCCAGATACGCAGTATTTT. This encodes CASSPGLAEPPDTQYF. J is TRBJ2-3 and V is TRBV18; 11 nucleotides line up with TRBD2. This CDR3 has 16 residues. V was clipped by 3 bases and J by 4 bases; unmatched bases: 6. Germline V gene data show CDR1 as KGHSH and CDR2 as LQKENI.

The genes are TRBV5-1 and TRBJ2-3; 12 bases agree with TRBD2. The CDR3 contains 16 residues. Germline V CDR1 and CDR2: SGHRS, YFSETQ. The ends lost 3 bases at V and 5 bases at J; junction bases unmatched: 7. The DNA for the CDR3 is TGCGCCAGCAGCTGGAGACTAGCGGGAGATGTAGATACGCAGTATTTT. Encoded protein: CASSWRLAGDVDTQYF.

This chain uses TRBV27 with TRBJ2-7; D is unresolved. The CDR3 runs 14 residues. Germline V CDR1 and CDR2: MNHEY, SMNVEV (reference sequence). The ends were cut back, 5 bases at V and 3 bases at J, with 14 bases in the middle. In DNA form, the CDR3 reads TGTGCCAGCAGTCCACACGGGTCCAACTACGAGCAGTACTTC. Translated, it gives CASSPHGSNYEQYF.

This chain joins TRBV7-2 and TRBJ1-1; no definite D call. CDR1 is SGHTA, CDR2 FQGNSA, per germline. The length of the CDR3 is 14 residues. The V and J ends lost 4 bases and 1 base respectively, with 10 bases between them. CDR3 nucleotides: TGTGCCAGCAGCTACACACAGCCGAACACTGAAGCTTTCTTT. It specifies CASSYTQPNTEAFF.

The V gene is TRBV5-1, the J gene TRBJ1-6; TRBD1 might be the D (6 bases). The CDR3 sequence is 21 residues long. The V end lost 5 bases, the J end lost 3 bases, and 30 bases lay between the germline ends. The germline V gene encodes CDR1 SGHRS and CDR2 YFSETQ. CDR3 sequence: CASSSGLPPVTGRGYNSPLHF. For the CDR3, the DNA is TGCGCCAGCAGTTCTGGTCTCCCCCCCGTCACAGGGAGAGGCTATAATTCACCCCTCCACTTT.

The chain links TRBV19 to TRBJ1-2; TRBD1 agrees at 9 bases. Germline V lookup: CDR1 LNHDA, CDR2 SQIVND (reference sequence). With 5 bases clipped from V and 1 base from J, the junction kept 5 bases outside the gene matches. The CDR3 totals 15 residues. CDR3 coding DNA: TGTGCCAGTAGTTCACCGGGACAGGGTAACTATGGCTACACCTTC. As protein: CASSSPGQGNYGYTF.

The V gene is TRBV19, the J gene TRBJ2-5; 8 nucleotides line up with TRBD1. The V segment lost 6 bases and the J segment 5 bases; nucleotides outside the gene matches: 8. Germline lookup yields CDR1 LNHDA and CDR2 SQIVND (reference sequence). The CDR3 runs to 14 residues. The CDR3: CASSVGQGRETQYF. The CDR3 DNA is TGTGCCAGTAGCGTAGGACAGGGTAGGGAGACCCAGTACTTC.

The chain links TRBV6-4 to TRBJ1-5; D is uncertain. CDR3 length: 15 residues. Germline assignment: CDR1 MRHNA and CDR2 SNTAGT. Trimming removed 3 bases at V and 1 base at J, with 10 bases between. CDR3 region: CASSERWYSNQPQHF. CDR3 nucleotide sequence: TGTGCCAGCAGTGAGAGGTGGTACAGCAATCAGCCCCAGCATTTT.

A few counts support this clone. This chain links TRBV2 with TRBJ1-1; the D is unclear. V gave up 5 bases and J gave up 0 bases, with 7 bases separating them. CDR1 SNHLY and CDR2 FYNNEI come from the germline V gene. This CDR3 is 13 amino acids long. Here the CDR3 reads CASSIQVNTEAFF. The CDR3 DNA sequence: TGTGCCAGCAGTATCCAGGTGAACACTGAAGCTTTCTTT.

The CDR3 spells CASSLTGGADYGYTF. CDR3 bases: TGTGCCAGCAGCTTGACAGGGGGCGCCGACTATGGCTACACCTTC. The chain uses TRBV7-9 and TRBJ1-2; TRBD1 agrees at 10 bases. This CDR3 region has 15 residues. The germline V gene has CDR1 SEHNR and CDR2 FQNEAQ (reference sequence). V lost 3 bases and J lost 3; bases outside the gene matches: 4.

The V call is TRBV13, the J call TRBJ1-6; D unclear. Germline assignment: CDR1 PRHDT and CDR2 FYEKMQ (reference sequence). V lost 3 bases and J lost 1, with 13 bases in between. This CDR3 has 17 residues. The DNA of the CDR3 is TGTGCCAGCAGCTTCGTCGGAGGCAGGTCCTATAATTCACCCCTCCACTTT. This encodes CASSFVGGRSYNSPLHF.

The V call is TRBV9, the J call TRBJ2-1; 7 bases fit TRBD2. With 0 bases clipped from V and 7 bases from J, the junction kept 10 bases outside the gene matches. The CDR3 length is 16 residues. Germline V gene data show CDR1 as SGDLS and CDR2 as YYNGEE. The CDR3 loop is CASSVDRGRRNNEQFF. The CDR3, as DNA: TGTGCCAGCAGCGTAGACCGCGGGAGAAGGAATAATGAGCAGTTCTTC.

V and J are TRBV2 and TRBJ1-5, with D unclear. Germline V CDR1 and CDR2: SNHLY, FYNNEI. The germline V and J ends were trimmed by 8 bases and 4 bases, with 18 bases remaining between them. The CDR3 sequence is 15 residues long. Here the CDR3 reads CASAGGQALNQPQHF. For the CDR3, the DNA is TGTGCCAGCGCGGGCGGGCAGGCCTTAAATCAGCCCCAGCATTTT. Full variable domain (rest looked up from reference TRBV2 and TRBJ1-5): EPEVTQTPSHQVTQMGQEVILRCVPISNHLYFYWYRQILGQKVEFLVSFYNNEISEKSEIFDDQFSVERPDGSNFTLKIRSTKLEDSAMYFCASAGGQALNQPQHFGDGTRLSIL.